Following are 27 T cell receptor beta chains from one sample sequenced in a study of blood T cell repertoires in COVID-19. Repertoires were generated with immunoSEQ multiplex PCR, while TCRdb's copy carries only in-frame clones and drops some. The sample has hundreds of thousands of clones; around 87% are singletons. The sample taken for sequencing was peripheral blood. The receptors shown here come from a woman aged 40 to 50 with COVID-19, enrolled during active disease.

CDR3 region: CASSAPGTSATYEQYF. The CDR3 DNA follows: TGTGCCAGCAGTGCTCCCGGGACTAGCGCAACCTACGAGCAGTACTTC. The V and J genes are TRBV6-2 or TRBV6-3 and TRBJ2-7, with 10 nucleotides matching TRBD2. J lost 2 bases, V lost 5 bases, and 9 bases had no gene match. The CDR3 spans 16 residues. Germline values: CDR1 MNHEY, CDR2 SVGEGT.

The rearrangement links TRBV19 to TRBJ2-7; D might be TRBD1 (5 bases). The CDR3 sequence is 11 residues long. Trimming shortened V by 8 bases and J by 4 bases, and 9 bases separated the two germline ends. Germline lookup yields CDR1 LNHDA and CDR2 SQIVND (reference sequence). CDR3 DNA sequence: TGTGCCAGTTCCCAGGGTTACGAGCAGTACTTC. It is translated as CASSQGYEQYF.

The chain has TRBV7-9 and TRBJ2-7; no clear D. Germline assignment: CDR1 SEHNR and CDR2 FQNEAQ (reference sequence). CDR3 length equals 12 residues. V was cut by 2 bases and J by 3 bases, with 5 bases left in between. DNA for the CDR3: TGTGCCAGCAGCTTATACAGCTACGAGCAGTACTTC. It encodes CASSLYSYEQYF. Full variable domain (outside the CDR3, taken from reference TRBV7-9 and TRBJ2-7): DTGVSQNPRHKITKRGQNVTFRCDPISEHNRLYWYRQTLGQGPEFLTYFQNEAQLEKSRLLSDRFSAERPKGSFSTLEIQRTEQGDSAMYLCASSLYSYEQYFGPGTRLTVT.

The rearrangement links TRBV9 to TRBJ2-2; 10 nucleotides match TRBD2. Trimming removed 0 bases from V and 9 bases from J; junction bases left unmatched: 5. The germline CDR1 and CDR2 sequences are SGDLS and YYNGEE. There are 15 residues in the CDR3. CDR3 loop: CASSVVAGGRRELFF. The CDR3 region has the DNA TGTGCCAGCAGCGTAGTAGCGGGGGGACGCAGGGAGCTGTTTTTT.

V usage is TRBV19 and J usage is TRBJ1-2; 7 bases map to TRBD1. The trim removed 0 bases at V and 4 bases at J, leaving 5 bases unmatched. Germline V gene data show CDR1 as LNHDA and CDR2 as SQIVND (reference sequence). This CDR3 comprises 15 residues. The CDR3 coding sequence is TGTGCCAGTAGTATAGATCACGGGACAGTCTATGGCTACACCTTC. Its protein product is CASSIDHGTVYGYTF.

The CDR3 loop reads CASSVEGDRGHEKLFF. For the CDR3, the DNA is TGTGCCAGCAGCGTAGAGGGGGACAGGGGCCACGAAAAACTGTTTTTT. The chain is built from TRBV9 and TRBJ1-4, with 10 bases aligning to TRBD1. This CDR3 is 16 amino acids long. In germline, CDR1 is SGDLS, CDR2 YYNGEE. V gave up 0 bases and J gave up 8 bases; unmatched junction bases: 7.

The rearrangement links TRBV5-1 to TRBJ1-5; 8 bases agree with TRBD1. Unmatched junction bases numbered 9, after V lost 0 bases and J lost 4 bases. This CDR3 is 17 amino acids long. Per the germline V gene, CDR1 is SGHRS and CDR2 is YFSETQ. CDR3 coding DNA: TGCGCCAGCAGCTTGGTTGGGACAGGCTCCGGGAATCAGCCCCAGCATTTT. Translation: CASSLVGTGSGNQPQHF. The full variable domain, in which reference TRBV5-1 and TRBJ1-5 provide the parts outside the CDR3, is KAGVTQTPRYLIKTRGQQVTLSCSPISGHRSVSWYQQTPGQGLQFLFEYFSETQRNKGNFPGRFSGRQFSNSRSEMNVSTLELGDSALYLCASSLVGTGSGNQPQHFGDGTRLSIL.

As concerns this clone: Germline and junction disagree at one end, which may indicate a read error. In the same sample, other DNA sequences code for this CDR3. V and J are TRBV27 and TRBJ2-7; D is possibly TRBD2 (6 bases). The V gene's germline CDR1 is MNHEY and CDR2 SMNVEV (reference sequence). CDR3 length equals 15 residues. CDR3: CASSFQAGRAYEQYF. Here the CDR3 DNA reads TGTGCCAGCAGTTTTCAAGCGGGCCGTGCCTATGAGCAGTACTTC.

This chain joins TRBV5-3 and TRBJ2-7, with TRBD1 matching 7 bases. TRBV5-3 is recorded as an ORF, its role being uncertain. Trimming took 4 bases from V and 2 from J; bases not matched to a gene: 3. The length of the CDR3 is 13 residues. CDR3 coding DNA: TGTGCCAGAAGCCCTGACAGGGCCTACGAGCAGTACTTC. Residues: CARSPDRAYEQYF.

The chain recombines TRBV19 with TRBJ2-5, with a tentative D call TRBD1 (7 bases). Deletions cut 6 bases from V and 7 bases from J, with 15 bases between. This CDR3 contains 13 residues. Germline V gene data show CDR1 as LNHDA and CDR2 as SQIVND (reference sequence). DNA for the CDR3: TGTGCCAGTAGCCCCCCCAGGGGGGCGACCCAGTACTTC. The encoded protein is CASSPPRGATQYF.

The chain recombines TRBV7-2 with TRBJ2-5; TRBD1 matches 9 bases. The V gene end was trimmed by 2 bases and the J gene end by 3 bases; junction bases not matched to a gene: 1. The CDR3 is 14 residues long. Germline V gene sequence: CDR1 SGHTA, CDR2 FQGNSA. As DNA, the CDR3 is TGTGCCAGCAGCTTAAGACAGGGGGAAGAGACCCAGTACTTC. Translating gives CASSLRQGEETQYF.

The chain is built from TRBV4-1 and TRBJ1-1; the match to TRBD1 covers 10 bases. CDR3 length: 15 residues. V shed 3 bases and J 3 bases; nucleotides not matched to a gene: 4. Germline CDR1 is MGHRA and CDR2 is YSYEKL. The CDR3: CASSQAGTGDTEAFF. CDR3 in DNA: TGCGCCAGCAGCCAGGCCGGGACAGGGGACACTGAAGCTTTCTTT.

The CDR3 here is CASRRDTNTEAFF. The DNA of the CDR3 is TGTGCCAGCAGGAGGGACACGAACACTGAAGCTTTCTTT. V is TRBV7-2 and J is TRBJ1-1, with a tentative D call TRBD1 (6 bases). Trimming took 6 bases from V and 1 from J, leaving 9 bases between them. The CDR3 loop spans 13 amino acids. Germline V CDR1 and CDR2: SGHTA, FQGNSA. The full variable domain, in which reference TRBV7-2 and TRBJ1-1 provide the parts outside the CDR3, is GAGVSQSPSNKVTEKGKDVELRCDPISGHTALYWYRQSLGQGLEFLIYFQGNSAPDKSGLPSDRFSAERTGGSVSTLTIQRTQQEDSAVYLCASRRDTNTEAFFGQGTRLTVV.

This rearrangement joins TRBV6-5 to TRBJ2-7, with TRBD1 as a possible D gene (5 bases). Trimming took off 1 base at V and 0 bases at J, with 10 bases between the two ends. Germline assignment: CDR1 MNHEY and CDR2 SVGAGI. The CDR3 is 15 amino acids. The CDR3 loop is CASSYFYRSSYEQYF. DNA of the CDR3: TGTGCCAGCAGTTACTTCTACAGGAGCTCCTACGAGCAGTACTTC.

This clone was counted a single time. V is TRBV2 and J is TRBJ2-7, with D uncertain. The V end lost 2 bases, the J end lost 1 base, and 12 bases lay between the germline ends. The germline V gene encodes CDR1 SNHLY and CDR2 FYNNEI. The CDR3 length is 15 residues. The CDR3 protein is CASSEFRASSYEQYF. CDR3 nucleotides: TGTGCCAGCAGTGAATTCCGAGCGTCGTCCTACGAGCAGTACTTC.

The chain uses TRBV4-3 and TRBJ2-1; TRBD2 aligns across 9 bases. The CDR3 totals 15 residues. The germline V gene encodes CDR1 LGHNA and CDR2 YSLEER. V lost 4 bases to trimming and J lost 9 bases; unmatched junction nucleotides: 10. CDR3 in amino acids: CASSLIRREGSEQFF. For the CDR3, the DNA is TGCGCCAGCAGCCTGATCCGGCGGGAGGGGAGTGAGCAGTTCTTC.

The genes are TRBV12-3 or TRBV12-4 and TRBJ2-7; D gene unclear. This CDR3 has 12 amino acids. V was shortened by 7 bases and J by 5 bases, with 12 bases between the two germline ends. The CDR3 nucleotides are TGTGCCAGCAATGCATTTGGGCACGAGCAGTACTTC. This encodes CASNAFGHEQYF.

The genes are TRBV6-1 and TRBJ1-1; 9 positions agree with TRBD1. The CDR3 runs to 15 residues. With V trimmed by 2 bases and J by 5 bases, 6 bases remained unmatched. The germline gives CDR1 MNHNS, CDR2 SASEGT. This CDR3 is CASSEWGQGGTEAFF. CDR3 bases: TGTGCCAGCAGTGAATGGGGACAGGGAGGTACTGAAGCTTTCTTT.

The rearrangement uses TRBV5-1 and TRBJ2-7, with D tentatively TRBD1 (5 bases). CDR3 length equals 15 residues. Trimming took 0 bases from V and 1 from J, leaving 11 bases between them. The germline V gene encodes CDR1 SGHRS and CDR2 YFSETQ. Written as DNA, the CDR3 is TGCGCCAGCAGCTTGGCAGGGCCCCTTTCCTACGAGCAGTACTTC. Translated: CASSLAGPLSYEQYF.

The chain employs TRBV2 and TRBJ1-3; D remains unclear. Trimming left V 3 bases short and J 1 base short, with 19 bases between. CDR1 is SNHLY, CDR2 FYNNEI, per germline. The CDR3 has 18 residues. In DNA, the CDR3 is TGTGCCAGCAGTGATTCCCCGCCAGCCCGGAGGTCTGGAAACACCATATATTTT. This gives the protein CASSDSPPARRSGNTIYF.

This chain joins TRBV28 and TRBJ1-3; D might be TRBD1 (5 bases). This CDR3 spans 15 amino acids. The germline CDR1 and CDR2 sequences are MDHEN and SYDVKM. V lost 6 bases and J lost 4, with 16 bases in between. The CDR3 DNA is TGTGCCAGCAGCCGGCTAGGGGTCTCCGGAAACACCATATATTTT. As protein: CASSRLGVSGNTIYF.

The chain combines TRBV6-6 with TRBJ2-1; 7 positions agree with TRBD2. Germline CDR1 MNHNY, CDR2 SVGAGI (reference sequence). Losses at the gene ends were 1 base for V and 9 bases for J; bases not matched to a gene: 9. CDR3 length: 15 residues. CDR3 protein: CASSYLAGVWAEQFF. The CDR3 DNA reads as TGTGCCAGCAGTTACTTGGCGGGAGTATGGGCTGAGCAGTTCTTC.

The genes are TRBV28 and TRBJ1-2; TRBD1 matches 7 bases. This CDR3 has 17 amino acids. Germline assignment: CDR1 MDHEN and CDR2 SYDVKM. Unmatched junction bases numbered 20, after V lost 5 bases and J lost 8 bases. In DNA, the CDR3 is TGTGCCAGCAGTCCGATGAGACAGGGTTTCCGGGTAGGGGGCTACACCTTC. It specifies CASSPMRQGFRVGGYTF.

The chain uses TRBV2 and TRBJ1-2; D ambiguous. CDR1 SNHLY and CDR2 FYNNEI come from the germline V gene. The CDR3 sequence is 12 residues long. Trimming cost V 7 bases and J 3 bases, with 9 bases left between them. CDR3 residues: CASNPQDYGYTF. For the CDR3, the DNA is TGTGCCAGCAACCCGCAGGACTATGGCTACACCTTC. The full variable domain, rest sourced from reference TRBV2 and TRBJ1-2, is EPEVTQTPSHQVTQMGQEVILRCVPISNHLYFYWYRQILGQKVEFLVSFYNNEISEKSEIFDDQFSVERPDGSNFTLKIRSTKLEDSAMYFCASNPQDYGYTFGSGTRLTVV.

CDR3 bases: TGTGCCAGCAGCTCTATGAATGAGCAGTTCTTC. Translation: CASSSMNEQFF. This rearrangement joins TRBV7-2 to TRBJ2-1; D is ambiguous. The CDR3 contains 11 residues. V dropped 4 bases and J dropped 7 bases, with 5 bases sitting between them. Germline-derived CDR1 and CDR2 are SGHTA and FQGNSA. Full variable domain (missing parts from reference TRBV7-2 and TRBJ2-1): GAGVSQSPSNKVTEKGKDVELRCDPISGHTALYWYRQSLGQGLEFLIYFQGNSAPDKSGLPSDRFSAERTGGSVSTLTIQRTQQEDSAVYLCASSSMNEQFFGPGTRLTVL.

The sample holds a few counts of this clone. This chain links TRBV19 with TRBJ1-2, with D perhaps matching TRBD1 (6 bases). This CDR3 is 13 amino acids long. Trimming cost V 7 bases and J 6 bases, with 15 bases left between them. In germline, CDR1 is LNHDA, CDR2 SQIVND (reference sequence). CDR3 residues: CASTQGGDNGYTF. Here the CDR3 DNA reads TGTGCCAGTACCCAAGGGGGGGATAATGGCTACACCTTC.

The genes are TRBV6-1 and TRBJ1-1; D perhaps matches TRBD1 (6 bases). The CDR3 covers 13 residues. V shed 2 bases and J shed 4 bases, with 8 bases lying between them. Germline-derived CDR1 and CDR2 are MNHNS and SASEGT. CDR3 amino acids: CASSERGGTEAFF. The CDR3, as DNA: TGTGCCAGCAGTGAAAGAGGGGGCACTGAAGCTTTCTTT.